The 25 T cell receptor beta chains below come from one sample, sequenced in a study of response to subunit inactivated influenza vaccine (dated by TCRdb to the late 2010s). Library generation was performed with RT-PCR. Sequencing instrument: Illumina HiSeq 2500. Using fastp trimming at Q25 and MiXCR clonotype assembly, TCRdb reanalyzed the public sequencing data and kept in-frame beta chains. One record per CDR3 amino acid sequence lists the most common genes and DNA. For this sample there are about 500,000 distinct CDR3 sequences; approximately 17% appear just once. The ten largest clonotypes hold approximately 3% of the sample. Specimen: CD4+ T cells sorted from PBMCs, collected less than 30 months after vaccination. The receptors stem from a man aged 45-69 years who received an inactivated influenza vaccine. Donor details come from another sample of the same person, matched by shared clones.

The gene calls are TRBV6-2 or TRBV6-3 and TRBJ2-2; D call uncertain. V lost 0 bases and J 6 bases, leaving 2 bases between the germline ends. Germline CDR1 MNHEY, CDR2 SVGEGT. This CDR3 has 12 residues. CDR3 protein: CASSYSPGELFF. For the CDR3, the DNA is TGTGCCAGCAGTTACTCGCCCGGGGAGCTGTTTTTT.

V usage is TRBV3-1 and J usage is TRBJ1-2, with 7 bases that match TRBD1. Germline V gene sequence: CDR1 LGHDT, CDR2 YNNKEL (reference sequence). V lost 8 bases, J lost 4 bases, and 1 base stayed unmatched. This CDR3 is 11 amino acids long. CDR3 nucleotides: TGTGCCAGCGGGGACAGCTATGGCTACACCTTC. Translating it yields CASGDSYGYTF.

The chain joins TRBV4-2 to TRBJ2-1, with 10 bases aligning to TRBD2. The CDR3 loop spans 17 amino acids. CDR1 and CDR2 from the germline V gene are LGHNA and YNFKEQ. V was clipped by 3 bases and J by 4 bases; unmatched bases: 9. The CDR3 bases are TGTGCCAGCAGCCAGGAAAGCGGGAGGGCGTCGTACAATGAGCAGTTCTTC. Translated, it gives CASSQESGRASYNEQFF.

The table lists this clonotype with many counts. In DNA, the CDR3 is TGTGCCAGCAGCCAGCCGGGGACCTTGAACACTGAAGCTTTCTTT. Translation gives CASSQPGTLNTEAFF. V is TRBV4-2 and J is TRBJ1-1, with a possible D match to TRBD1 (5 bases). The V and J ends lost 3 bases and 0 bases respectively, with 11 bases between them. This CDR3 is 15 amino acids long. Germline V gene sequence: CDR1 LGHNA, CDR2 YNFKEQ.

The rearrangement joins TRBV29-1 to TRBJ2-7; 7 bases are a match to TRBD1. From germline, CDR1 is SQVTM and CDR2 ANQGSEA. The CDR3 is 12 amino acids. V lost 7 bases to trimming and J lost 4 bases; unmatched junction nucleotides: 7. In DNA form, the CDR3 reads TGCAGCGGCGGACAGGCTCGGTACGAGCAGTACTTC. Protein product: CSGGQARYEQYF.

This clonotype was counted between two and nine times. The CDR3 DNA sequence: TGCAGTGCTAGAGATGGGACGGCAGGGGGGTTGTTCAATGGCTACACCTTC. It encodes CSARDGTAGGLFNGYTF. The V gene is TRBV20-1, the J gene TRBJ1-2, with TRBD1 identical over 7 bases. Trimming at V came to 0 bases and at J to 6 bases, leaving 16 bases not matched to a gene. The CDR3 spans 17 residues. Germline V lookup: CDR1 DFQATT, CDR2 SNEGSKA (reference sequence).

This clonotype was seen only a few times. The J gene is TRBJ2-3, the V gene TRBV5-1; 7 bases line up with TRBD2. Germline V CDR1 and CDR2: SGHRS, YFSETQ. The CDR3 totals 15 residues. V lost 1 base to trimming and J lost 7 bases; unmatched junction nucleotides: 9. CDR3 sequence: CASSLNGRELNTQYF. The CDR3 DNA reads as TGCGCCAGCAGCTTGAATGGGCGGGAGTTAAATACGCAGTATTTT. The complete variable domain, with remaining parts taken from reference TRBV5-1 and TRBJ2-3, reads KAGVTQTPRYLIKTRGQQVTLSCSPISGHRSVSWYQQTPGQGLQFLFEYFSETQRNKGNFPGRFSGRQFSNSRSEMNVSTLELGDSALYLCASSLNGRELNTQYFGPGTRLTVL.

In this sample, this clonotype turned up a few times. The V gene is TRBV29-1, the J gene TRBJ1-3, with D possibly being TRBD1 (5 bases). The CDR3 consists of 12 residues. The germline gives CDR1 SQVTM, CDR2 ANQGSEA. V was clipped by 6 bases and J by 1 base, with 7 bases between them. The CDR3 region has the DNA TGCAGCGTAAAGGGGTCTGGAAACACCATATATTTT. Its translation is CSVKGSGNTIYF.

The chain has TRBV6-2 or TRBV6-3 and TRBJ1-5; possible D gene TRBD1, 6 bases. The length of the CDR3 is 14 residues. In germline, CDR1 is MNHEY, CDR2 SVGEGT. Trimming took off 6 bases at V and 5 bases at J, with 14 bases between the two ends. DNA of the CDR3: TGTGCCAGCAGCCAGGGACAAAACGATCAGCCCCAGCATTTT. It yields the protein CASSQGQNDQPQHF.

The chain has TRBV4-1 and TRBJ2-3, with TRBD1 matching over 7 bases. Germline assignment: CDR1 MGHRA and CDR2 YSYEKL. This CDR3 has 15 residues. V dropped 1 base and J dropped 4; count of bases not matched to a gene: 5. CDR3 region: CASSQATGKADTQYF. Here the CDR3 DNA reads TGCGCCAGCAGCCAAGCGACAGGGAAGGCAGATACGCAGTATTTT.

This rearrangement joins TRBV6-5 to TRBJ1-6; D ambiguous. The V gene lost 4 bases and the J gene lost 7 bases, with 17 bases spanning the gap. The CDR3 is 16 amino acids. CDR1 and CDR2 from the germline V gene are MNHEY and SVGAGI. In nucleotides, the CDR3 is TGTGCCAGCAGTTTATACGACAAAGTTAGGAATTCACCCCTCCACTTT. It is translated as CASSLYDKVRNSPLHF.

This chain links TRBV4-3 with TRBJ2-3; no firm D call. V was trimmed by 0 bases and J by 5 bases, leaving 6 bases between them. The CDR3 is 13 amino acids. In germline, CDR1 is LGHNA, CDR2 YSLEER. The CDR3 bases are TGCGCCAGCAGCCAAGATCCCTTAGATACGCAGTATTTT. Protein product: CASSQDPLDTQYF.

Here the CDR3 reads CASSQDYSETQYF. DNA for the CDR3: TGTGCCAGCAGCCAGGACTACTCGGAGACCCAGTACTTC. This chain links TRBV7-2 with TRBJ2-5; D is perhaps TRBD2 (6 bases). CDR1 SGHTA and CDR2 FQGNSA come from the germline V gene. V shed 5 bases and J shed 5 bases, with 12 bases lying between them. This CDR3 spans 13 amino acids.

The chain is built from TRBV4-2 and TRBJ2-5, with 8 bases that match TRBD1. Unmatched junction bases numbered 5, after V lost 0 bases and J lost 5 bases. Germline values: CDR1 LGHNA, CDR2 YNFKEQ. This CDR3 contains 15 residues. The CDR3 region has the DNA TGTGCCAGCAGCCAAGATCGACAGGGGTTGGAGACCCAGTACTTC. Residues: CASSQDRQGLETQYF.

This clonotype was counted a few times. The J gene is TRBJ2-1, the V gene TRBV5-1; the D call may be TRBD1 or TRBD2 (5 bases each). The CDR3 consists of 14 residues. Germline lookup yields CDR1 SGHRS and CDR2 YFSETQ. V was shortened by 4 bases and J by 5 bases, with 13 bases between the two germline ends. CDR3 sequence (DNA): TGCGCCAGCAGCCCGGGGACCCCCAACAATGAGCAGTTCTTC. It is translated as CASSPGTPNNEQFF.

The rearrangement joins TRBV25-1 to TRBJ2-3; D is unresolved. CDR3 length: 14 residues. Trimming removed 2 bases at V and 2 bases at J, with 8 bases between. Germline loops: CDR1 MGHDK, CDR2 SYGVNS. CDR3 protein: CASSEPRDTDTQYF. CDR3 nucleotide sequence: TGTGCCAGCAGTGAACCTAGGGACACAGATACGCAGTATTTT.

The rearrangement uses TRBV10-3 and TRBJ1-2, with TRBD1 matching over 8 bases. Germline lookup yields CDR1 ENHRY and CDR2 SYGVKD. Trimming removed 7 bases from V and 3 bases from J; junction bases left unmatched: 4. The CDR3 has 13 residues. The DNA of the CDR3 is TGTGCCATCACTCCGGACAGGGACTATGGCTACACCTTC. Its protein is CAITPDRDYGYTF.

DNA for the CDR3: TGTGCCTGGGTGGACTCTGGAAACACCATATATTTT. Translation gives CAWVDSGNTIYF. The rearrangement joins TRBV30 to TRBJ1-3; D not certain. V gave up 5 bases and J gave up 0 bases, with 5 bases separating them. The CDR3 is 12 amino acids. Germline V gene sequence: CDR1 GTSNPN, CDR2 SVGIG (reference sequence).

In this sample, this clonotype turned up a few times. The gene calls are TRBV29-1 and TRBJ2-1; TRBD2 matches at 11 bases. Germline V gene lookup returns CDR1 SQVTM and CDR2 ANQGSEA. CDR3 length: 15 residues. V was pared by 5 bases and J by 4 bases, with 7 bases of the junction left unmatched. The CDR3: CSVCPTSGDYNEQFF. The CDR3 DNA is TGCAGCGTTTGCCCGACTAGCGGGGATTACAATGAGCAGTTCTTC.

This clonotype was seen a handful of times. V usage is TRBV11-2 and J usage is TRBJ2-2; TRBD1 aligns across 9 bases. With V trimmed by 5 bases and J by 4 bases, 17 bases remained unmatched. This CDR3 comprises 19 residues. Per germline, CDR1 SGHAT and CDR2 FQNNGV. The CDR3 coding sequence is TGTGCCAGCAGCAAGAGACAGGGGGGTTCCGACCTACCCACCGGGGAGCTGTTTTTT. Protein product: CASSKRQGGSDLPTGELFF.

This sequence joins TRBV20-1 and TRBJ2-7; 10 bases line up with TRBD1. The junction had 7 bases not matched to a gene; V was cut back by 1 base and J by 1 base. This CDR3 has 16 residues. Germline CDR1 is DFQATT and CDR2 is SNEGSKA (reference sequence). In DNA, the CDR3 is TGCAGTGCTAGAGGACTCCGGGACAGGGGATCCTACGAGCAGTACTTC. Amino acids: CSARGLRDRGSYEQYF.

The chain has TRBV4-2 and TRBJ1-1, with 7 bases lining up with TRBD1. Losses at the gene ends were 4 bases for V and 2 bases for J; bases not matched to a gene: 13. The CDR3 contains 17 residues. The germline CDR1 and CDR2 sequences are LGHNA and YNFKEQ. The CDR3 reads CASSPYSLRTGNTEAFF. The CDR3 nucleotides are TGTGCCAGCAGCCCCTACAGCCTCCGGACAGGAAACACTGAAGCTTTCTTT.

This clonotype turned up a few times. The V gene is TRBV12-3 or TRBV12-4, the J gene TRBJ2-3; D not resolved. The CDR3 totals 16 residues. The V gene lost 5 bases and the J gene lost 0 bases, with 15 bases spanning the gap. The CDR3 here is CASSPLLLTSTDTQYF. In DNA form, the CDR3 reads TGTGCCAGCAGTCCCCTTTTGTTGACTAGCACAGATACGCAGTATTTT.

The chain joins TRBV28 to TRBJ2-1, with D perhaps matching TRBD1 or TRBD2 (7 bases each). Germline V gene data show CDR1 as MDHEN and CDR2 as SYDVKM. CDR3 length: 14 amino acids. V lost 5 bases, J lost 6 bases, and 14 bases lay in between. CDR3 region: CASSTGAGANEQFF. The CDR3 DNA reads as TGTGCCAGCAGTACAGGGGCGGGAGCCAATGAGCAGTTCTTC.

This clonotype has a handful of counts. This chain connects TRBV27 to TRBJ1-1; no reliable D call. Germline values: CDR1 MNHEY, CDR2 SMNVEV (reference sequence). The CDR3 sequence is 13 residues long. V was clipped by 3 bases and J by 11 bases, with 16 bases between them. The CDR3 loop is CASSFTGGLNAFF. The DNA for the CDR3 is TGTGCCAGCAGTTTTACCGGAGGGCTGAACGCTTTCTTT.